This T cell receptor (beta chain) was retrieved from a study of shared clonotypes between healthy human individuals. As regards this clone: The target antigen is unknown.

CD8 cells regarded as naive lacked CD45RO, were positively chosen for CCR7, and omitted terminally differentiated effector memory CD45RA+ cells. Only Caucasian adults living in Nashville, Tennessee made up the donor group. Whole-study findings and limits: Generally, naive subsets (rather than memory subsets) showed larger estimated richness. Among non-shared clonotypes, generation probabilities were lower than among those shared by all four donors. Shared across several donors were around 5% of the naive CD4 clonotypes.

Here immunoSEQ multiplex PCR was the method, and the copy in TCRdb shows in-frame clones only, minus some. The table includes about 2,200,000 clones, 90% to 95% detected once. Sequencing was done on a sample of naive CD8+ T cells from PBMCs. This receptor was obtained from a man between 18 and 35 years old in good health. Some clones in this sample may be carry-over from other donors' samples.

The CDR3 DNA reads as TGTGCCAGCAGTTTTGCGGGAACCTACACCGGGGAGCTGTTTTTT. Translating gives CASSFAGTYTGELFF. The V gene is TRBV28, the J gene TRBJ2-2, with D perhaps matching TRBD2 (6 bases). Germline CDR1 MDHEN, CDR2 SYDVKM. The V and J ends lost 3 bases and 3 bases respectively, with 11 bases between them. The CDR3 has 15 amino acids.